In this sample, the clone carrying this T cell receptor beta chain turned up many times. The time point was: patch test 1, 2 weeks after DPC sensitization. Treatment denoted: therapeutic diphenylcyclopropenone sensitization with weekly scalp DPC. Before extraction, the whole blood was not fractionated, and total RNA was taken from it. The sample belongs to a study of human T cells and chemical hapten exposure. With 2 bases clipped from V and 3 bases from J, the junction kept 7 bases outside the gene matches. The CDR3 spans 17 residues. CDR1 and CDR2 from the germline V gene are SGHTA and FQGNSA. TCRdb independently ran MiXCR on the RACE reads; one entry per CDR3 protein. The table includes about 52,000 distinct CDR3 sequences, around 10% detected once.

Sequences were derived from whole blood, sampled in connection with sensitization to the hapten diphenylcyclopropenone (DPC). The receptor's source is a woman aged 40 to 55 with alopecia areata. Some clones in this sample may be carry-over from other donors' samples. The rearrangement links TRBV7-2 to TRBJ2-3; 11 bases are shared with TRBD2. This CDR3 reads CASSLLAGGTKTDTQYF. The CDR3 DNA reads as TGTGCCAGCAGCTTACTAGCGGGGGGAACTAAAACAGATACGCAGTATTTT.